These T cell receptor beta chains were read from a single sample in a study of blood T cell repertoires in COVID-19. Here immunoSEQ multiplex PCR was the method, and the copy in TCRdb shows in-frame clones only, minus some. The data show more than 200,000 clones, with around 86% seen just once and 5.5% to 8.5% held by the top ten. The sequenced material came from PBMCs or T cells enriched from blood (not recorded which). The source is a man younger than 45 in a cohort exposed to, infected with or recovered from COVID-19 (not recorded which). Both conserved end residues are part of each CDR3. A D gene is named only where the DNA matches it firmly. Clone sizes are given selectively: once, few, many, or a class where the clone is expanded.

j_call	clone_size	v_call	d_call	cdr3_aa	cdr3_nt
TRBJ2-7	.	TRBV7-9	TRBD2	CAIIPSGSSYEQYF	TGTGCCATCATACCTAGCGGGAGCTCCTACGAGCAGTACTTC
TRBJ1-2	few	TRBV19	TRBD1	CASSRGTGPVHGYTF	TGTGCCAGTAGCCGCGGGACAGGGCCTGTGCATGGCTACACCTTC
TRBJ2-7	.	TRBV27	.	CASSFGIRGPRGNEQYF	TGTGCCAGCAGTTTTGGGATTAGGGGCCCTAGAGGTAACGAGCAGTACTTC
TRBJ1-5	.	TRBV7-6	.	CASSFGLAGSNQPQHF	TGTGCCAGCAGCTTTGGGCTCGCAGGGAGCAATCAGCCCCAGCATTTT
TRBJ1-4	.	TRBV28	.	CASSRARSYDEKLFF	TGTGCCAGCAGTCGCGCCCGGTCATATGATGAAAAACTGTTTTTT
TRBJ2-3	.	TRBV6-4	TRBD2	CASSDSGTSGTDTQYF	TGTGCCAGCAGTGACTCAGGGACTAGCGGGACAGATACGCAGTATTTT
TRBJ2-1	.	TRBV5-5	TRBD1	CASNTIPGQGGNEQFF	TGTGCCAGCAACACAATCCCGGGACAGGGCGGCAATGAGCAGTTCTTC
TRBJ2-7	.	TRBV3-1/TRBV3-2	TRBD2	CASSQDGGTSITQYF	TGTGCCAGCAGCCAAGACGGCGGGACTAGTATAACACAGTACTTC
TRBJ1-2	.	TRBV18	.	CASSPLGGGYTF	TGTGCCAGCTCACCGTTAGGGGGTGGCTACACCTTC
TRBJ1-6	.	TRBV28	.	CASSIPASYNSPLHF	TGTGCCAGCAGTATTCCCGCGTCCTATAATTCACCCCTCCACTTT
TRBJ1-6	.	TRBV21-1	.	CASSKVEGEPSPLHF	TGTGCCAGCAGCAAAGTTGAGGGGGAGCCATCACCCCTCCACTTT
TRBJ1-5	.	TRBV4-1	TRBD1	CASSQGQGTDQPQHF	TGCGCCAGCAGCCAAGGACAGGGGACGGATCAGCCCCAGCATTTT
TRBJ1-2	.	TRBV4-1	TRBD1	CASSQIQGNYGYTF	TGCGCCAGCAGCCAAATACAGGGGAACTATGGCTACACCTTC
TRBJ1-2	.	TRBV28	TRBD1	CASSPGGSERGYTF	TGTGCCAGCAGTCCAGGGGGCTCGGAGCGGGGCTACACCTTC
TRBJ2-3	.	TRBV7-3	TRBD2	CASSPELAGGVNTQYF	TGTGCCAGCAGCCCGGAACTAGCGGGGGGCGTGAATACGCAGTATTTT
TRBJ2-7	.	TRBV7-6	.	CASSLDADSSYEQYF	TGTGCCAGCAGCTTAGACGCGGACTCTTCCTACGAGCAGTACTTC
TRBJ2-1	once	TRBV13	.	CASSSAIQGRKDNEQFF	TGTGCCAGCAGCTCAGCAATACAGGGTCGGAAGGACAATGAGCAGTTCTTC
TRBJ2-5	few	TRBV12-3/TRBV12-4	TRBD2	CASTAGGETQYF	TGTGCCAGCACCGCGGGGGGAGAGACCCAGTACTTC
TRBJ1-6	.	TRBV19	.	CASSILGATLGSPLHF	TGTGCCAGTAGTATACTCGGAGCTACCCTTGGTTCACCCCTCCACTTT
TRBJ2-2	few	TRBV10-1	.	CASSVRGSGELFF	TGCGCCAGCAGTGTACGGGGGTCCGGGGAGCTGTTTTTT
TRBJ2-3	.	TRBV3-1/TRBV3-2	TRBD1	CASSQYRQGSDTQYF	TGTGCCAGCAGCCAATATCGACAGGGGAGTGATACGCAGTATTTT
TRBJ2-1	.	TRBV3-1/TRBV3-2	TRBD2	CASSQVSSGAPNEQFF	TGTGCCAGCAGCCAAGTTTCTAGCGGGGCTCCCAATGAGCAGTTCTTC
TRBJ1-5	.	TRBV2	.	CASSGSGGLRDQPQHF	TGTGCCAGCAGTGGGTCCGGGGGGCTCCGGGATCAGCCCCAGCATTTT
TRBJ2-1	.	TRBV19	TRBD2	CASSIGASGYNEQFF	TGTGCCAGTAGTATAGGGGCTAGCGGTTACAATGAGCAGTTCTTC
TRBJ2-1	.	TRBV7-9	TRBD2	CASSFLAGGPDEQFF	TGTGCCAGCAGCTTTTTAGCGGGAGGGCCTGATGAGCAGTTCTTC
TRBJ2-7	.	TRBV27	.	CASMGRGYEQYF	TGTGCCAGCATGGGGAGGGGGTACGAGCAGTACTTC
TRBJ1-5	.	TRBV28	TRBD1	CASSQGVGWQNNQPQHF	TGTGCCAGCAGCCAGGGGGTGGGGTGGCAAAACAATCAGCCCCAGCATTTT
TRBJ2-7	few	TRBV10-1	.	CASSESGGAAREQYF	TGCGCCAGCAGTGAAAGTGGCGGGGCGGCGAGGGAGCAGTACTTC